What follows are 25 T cell receptor beta chains derived from one specimen sequenced in a study of T cell responses to AZD1222 COVID-19 vaccine. Measured with immunoSEQ multiplex PCR; TCRdb has only the in-frame clones, and not every one. This table holds about 110,000 clones, about 87% found once. Sequences were derived from peripheral blood, sampled 28 days after the second AZD1222 dose. Receptors originate from an adult who received the AZD1222 COVID-19 vaccine.

The chain links TRBV7-2 to TRBJ1-2, with 10 bases matching TRBD1. CDR1 SGHTA and CDR2 FQGNSA come from the germline V gene. The CDR3 runs 16 residues. V was pared by 5 bases and J by 3 bases, with 9 bases of the junction left unmatched. This CDR3 reads CASSRTSGTGDYGYTF. For the CDR3, the DNA is TGTGCCAGCAGCCGCACTTCCGGGACAGGGGACTATGGCTACACCTTC.

This sequence joins TRBV2 and TRBJ2-7; the D call may be TRBD1 or TRBD2 (7 bases each). This CDR3 spans 15 amino acids. The germline V gene encodes CDR1 SNHLY and CDR2 FYNNEI. The ends were cut back, 4 bases at V and 1 base at J, with 14 bases in the middle. CDR3 in amino acids: CASSVGRGGSYEQYF. CDR3 bases: TGTGCCAGCAGTGTTGGCAGGGGGGGATCCTACGAGCAGTACTTC.

V is TRBV6-4 and J is TRBJ1-3; D unresolved. CDR3 size: 15 residues. V was shortened by 4 bases and J by 2 bases, with 12 bases between the two germline ends. Per the germline V gene, CDR1 is MRHNA and CDR2 is SNTAGT. CDR3 sequence (DNA): TGTGCCAGCAGTGTGGAAGCTTCTGCTGGAAACACCATATATTTT. This translates into CASSVEASAGNTIYF.

The V gene is TRBV4-1, the J gene TRBJ1-4; 8 nucleotides match TRBD1. Germline CDR1 reads MGHRA; CDR2 reads YSYEKL. The CDR3 covers 18 residues. After removal of 1 base from V and 3 bases from J, the junction contained 10 bases not matched to a gene. The CDR3 loop reads CASSQAGQARRANEKLFF. Here the CDR3 DNA reads TGCGCCAGCAGCCAAGCGGGACAGGCCCGTCGGGCTAATGAAAAACTGTTTTTT.

This rearrangement joins TRBV18 to TRBJ1-1; tentative D call: TRBD1 (5 bases). The V and J ends lost 3 bases and 8 bases respectively, with 16 bases between them. The CDR3 extends over 14 amino acids. CDR1 is KGHSH and CDR2 is LQKENI in the germline V gene. CDR3 DNA sequence: TGTGCCAGCTCACCGCAACCCAGGGCACCAGAAGCTTTCTTT. Encoded protein: CASSPQPRAPEAFF.

The V call is TRBV19, the J call TRBJ2-1; D tentatively fits TRBD1 or TRBD2 (6 bases each). Germline V lookup: CDR1 LNHDA, CDR2 SQIVND (reference sequence). Trimming removed 5 bases at V and 4 bases at J, with 9 bases between. The CDR3 covers 13 residues. The CDR3 DNA reads TGTGCCAGTAGTCGAGGGGGGTACAATGAGCAGTTCTTC. The encoded protein is CASSRGGYNEQFF.

This chain connects TRBV11-1 to TRBJ2-7, with 10 bases matching TRBD2. Germline V gene sequence: CDR1 SGHAT, CDR2 FQDESV (reference sequence). There are 16 residues in the CDR3. Losses at the gene ends were 5 bases for V and 2 bases for J; bases not matched to a gene: 9. This CDR3 reads CASSAQTSGLTYEQYF. The CDR3 nucleotides read TGTGCCAGCAGCGCCCAGACTAGCGGGCTGACCTACGAGCAGTACTTC.

This clone has a handful of counts. The chain is built from TRBV7-2 and TRBJ1-4, with 9 bases matching TRBD1. Unmatched junction bases numbered 13, after V lost 5 bases and J lost 0 bases. CDR3 length equals 19 residues. CDR1 is SGHTA, CDR2 FQGNSA, per germline. In nucleotides, the CDR3 is TGTGCCAGCAGCCCGGGGCCCGGGACAGGGTTTGCAACTAATGAAAAACTGTTTTTT. Residues: CASSPGPGTGFATNEKLFF.

This clone occurred many times. The V gene is TRBV4-1, the J gene TRBJ1-6; 7 bases match TRBD1. Germline CDR1 is MGHRA and CDR2 is YSYEKL. The ends lost 2 bases at V and 4 bases at J; junction bases unmatched: 8. This CDR3 comprises 17 residues. The CDR3 region has the DNA TGCGCCAGCAGCCAATTGAGGACAGGCGCTTATAATTCACCCCTCCACTTT. Translating it yields CASSQLRTGAYNSPLHF.

V usage is TRBV6-5 and J usage is TRBJ2-3, with D possibly being TRBD1 (6 bases). The CDR3 sequence is 14 residues long. The V gene lost 7 bases and the J gene lost 2 bases, with 13 bases spanning the gap. Germline values: CDR1 MNHEY, CDR2 SVGAGI. In nucleotides, the CDR3 is TGTGCCAGCAATCCAGGGGCATACACAGATACGCAGTATTTT. Its translation is CASNPGAYTDTQYF.

The chain carries TRBV13 and TRBJ1-1, with 7 positions matching TRBD1. The length of the CDR3 is 15 residues. Germline V gene sequence: CDR1 PRHDT, CDR2 FYEKMQ (reference sequence). The V gene end was trimmed by 6 bases and the J gene end by 4 bases; junction bases not matched to a gene: 11. The CDR3 is CASSDREGLGTEAFF. The CDR3 DNA follows: TGTGCCAGCAGTGACAGGGAAGGTCTAGGCACTGAAGCTTTCTTT.

There are a few counts of this clone. This chain connects TRBV9 to TRBJ2-4, with D perhaps matching TRBD1 (6 bases). CDR1 is SGDLS and CDR2 is YYNGEE in the germline V gene. V shed 0 bases and J shed 0 bases, with 13 bases lying between them. This CDR3 has 17 amino acids. The CDR3 loop reads CASSVEDSSLAKNIQYF. The CDR3 region has the DNA TGTGCCAGCAGCGTAGAGGACAGTAGTTTAGCCAAAAACATTCAGTACTTC.

The chain is built from TRBV29-1 and TRBJ2-1, with 7 nucleotides matching TRBD2. V lost 4 bases, J lost 10 bases, and 10 bases stayed unmatched. CDR1 SQVTM and CDR2 ANQGSEA come from the germline V gene. CDR3 size: 13 residues. CDR3 DNA: TGCAGCGTTGCGGGCGGGGGACGGAGGGAGCAGTTCTTC. This codes for CSVAGGGRREQFF.

The V call is TRBV4-2, the J call TRBJ2-1; D gene uncertain. The CDR3 extends over 11 amino acids. CDR1 and CDR2 from the germline V gene are LGHNA and YNFKEQ. Trimming pared 1 base from V and 9 bases from J, leaving 4 bases between. The CDR3 DNA is TGTGCCAGCAGCCAAGGGGGTGAGCAGTTCTTC. Protein: CASSQGGEQFF.

CDR3 region: CASSLAGGGIGELFF. CDR3 in DNA: TGTGCCAGCAGCTTAGCTGGCGGGGGCATCGGGGAGCTGTTTTTT. The chain has TRBV7-9 and TRBJ2-2; D is perhaps TRBD2 (7 bases). V lost 0 bases and J 7 bases, leaving 12 bases between the germline ends. The CDR3 runs to 15 residues. Germline V gives CDR1 SEHNR, CDR2 FQNEAQ (reference sequence).

This sequence joins TRBV7-2 and TRBJ2-7; 8 nucleotides match TRBD1. The CDR3 runs to 15 residues. Germline values: CDR1 SGHTA, CDR2 FQGNSA. The V and J ends lost 4 bases and 3 bases, in that order; junction bases with no gene match: 8. In DNA, the CDR3 is TGTGCCAGCAGCTCCCGACAGGGGTCCCACTACGAGCAGTACTTC. Translation gives CASSSRQGSHYEQYF.

The chain couples TRBV18 to TRBJ2-5; the match to TRBD2 covers 9 bases. V was clipped by 3 bases and J by 4 bases; unmatched bases: 3. CDR3 length: 14 amino acids. Germline V lookup: CDR1 KGHSH, CDR2 LQKENI. CDR3 protein: CASSPGGGGETQYF. The CDR3 nucleotides are TGTGCCAGCTCACCCGGCGGGGGGGGAGAGACCCAGTACTTC.

The chain links TRBV6-5 to TRBJ2-7, with no clear D. V lost 2 bases and J 5 bases, leaving 16 bases between the germline ends. In germline, CDR1 is MNHEY, CDR2 SVGAGI. This CDR3 comprises 15 residues. The CDR3 spells CASSYNSGSLHEQYF. In DNA, the CDR3 is TGTGCCAGCAGTTACAATAGTGGTTCGCTTCACGAGCAGTACTTC.

The rearrangement joins TRBV3-1 (or the pseudogene TRBV3-2) to TRBJ2-6; D unclear. The V end lost 1 base, the J end lost 0 bases, and 13 bases lay between the germline ends. Germline CDR1 is LGHDT and CDR2 is YNNKEL (reference sequence). The CDR3 spans 18 residues. The CDR3 loop is CASSQALYANSGANVLTF. The CDR3 DNA reads as TGTGCCAGCAGCCAAGCCCTCTACGCGAACTCTGGGGCCAACGTCCTGACTTTC.

The chain combines TRBV7-8 with TRBJ2-3, with 12 bases identical to TRBD2. CDR1 is SGHVS, CDR2 FQNEAQ, per germline. The CDR3 is 16 residues long. The V segment lost 4 bases and the J segment 1 base; nucleotides outside the gene matches: 3. CDR3 DNA: TGTGCCAGCAGCTCGCGACTAGCGGGGGGCACAGATACGCAGTATTTT. This translates into CASSSRLAGGTDTQYF.

The CDR3 here is CASSFNRQAGSTDTQYF. The CDR3 region has the DNA TGTGCCAGCAGCTTTAACAGACAAGCGGGATCGACGGATACGCAGTATTTT. This sequence joins TRBV27 and TRBJ2-3, with TRBD2 matching 7 bases. V was pared by 6 bases and J by 6 bases, with 18 bases of the junction left unmatched. The CDR3 is 17 residues long. Looked up from germline, CDR1 is MNHEY and CDR2 is SMNVEV (reference sequence).

The genes are TRBV19 and TRBJ2-5, with 15 nucleotides matching TRBD2. The trim removed 6 bases at V and 1 base at J, leaving 3 bases unmatched. The germline V gene has CDR1 LNHDA and CDR2 SQIVND (reference sequence). The length of the CDR3 is 16 residues. The CDR3 DNA reads as TGTGCCAGTAGAAGGACTAGCGGGAGGGCCCAAGAGACCCAGTACTTC. The encoded protein is CASRRTSGRAQETQYF.

The chain is built from TRBV7-2 and TRBJ1-4, with 7 bases that match TRBD1. This CDR3 comprises 15 residues. The ends lost 5 bases at V and 6 bases at J; junction bases unmatched: 9. Germline assignment: CDR1 SGHTA and CDR2 FQGNSA. The DNA of the CDR3 is TGTGCCAGCAGCCCGCGACAGGGCGGGGATGAAAAACTGTTTTTT. It translates to CASSPRQGGDEKLFF.

This clone was seen once. The chain uses TRBV27 and TRBJ2-6; unclear D gene. V was shortened by 4 bases and J by 3 bases, with 7 bases between the two germline ends. Germline lookup yields CDR1 MNHEY and CDR2 SMNVEV (reference sequence). The CDR3 totals 14 residues. This chain's CDR3 is CASSSSLGANVLTF. DNA for the CDR3: TGTGCCAGCAGTTCGTCCCTTGGGGCCAACGTCCTGACTTTC.

This clone was counted once. The chain carries TRBV6-5 and TRBJ2-5; the D gene is possibly TRBD1 (5 bases). Germline CDR1 MNHEY, CDR2 SVGAGI. The CDR3 contains 13 residues. V lost 4 bases and J 2 bases, leaving 8 bases between the germline ends. CDR3 nucleotide sequence: TGTGCCAGCAGTTCCCAGGGACAAGAGACCCAGTACTTC. Its protein product is CASSSQGQETQYF.